This section outlines one T cell receptor beta chain sequence together with its context. At least ten counts were recorded for this clonotype. Its binding antigen is unknown. No quality values exist for individual bases; no much larger clone is one base distant. V and J are truncated by 1 base and 1 base respectively, leaving an intervening sequence of 4 bases. The CDR1 and CDR2 encoded by the germline V gene (reference sequence) are LNHNV and YYDKDF. The CDR3 spans 13 residues, from the cysteine through the phenylalanine. The entry retains the CDR3 DNA only, 39 bases that are in frame from base 1. The library came from PCR. The reads were generated on an Illumina HiSeq 2500. Unique molecular identifiers were incorporated into TCR beta cDNA libraries to reduce PCR and sequencing biases. Roughly 500,000 cDNA molecules were obtained for every 1 to 10 million input T cells, so each molecule roughly corresponded to one T cell. Patient libraries were prepared and sequenced with the same protocol used for the earlier healthy control dataset. Within a given batch, samples were prepared together, multiplexed and sequenced on the same HiSeq lane. The study's processing was this. Raw barcoded reads were processed with MIGEC, and single-read molecular identifier groups were discarded before consensus assembly and CDR3 extraction. Clonotype tables were post-analysed with VDJtools, and diversity was normalized by down-sampling all datasets to the smallest sample size. To correct batch-related cross-sample contamination, repertoire overlap clustering matched CDR3 amino acid sequences but not nucleotide sequences. Clones were called with MiXCR by TCRdb after fastp trimmed the public reads at Q25, and only in-frame beta chains were retained. Entries are consolidated by CDR3 protein sequence, retaining the most common genes and DNA. TCRdb assigned the V and J calls; the authors' analysis was not used. This sample holds more than 450,000 distinct CDR3 sequences; approximately 31% were observed only once. The ten largest clones add up to around 5.9% of the sample.

The data are from a study of post-analysis software for immune sequencing data (dated by TCRdb to 2015 to 2017). Some background on the complete study: Relapsing-remitting, secondary progressive and progressive-relapsing multiple sclerosis were recorded as disease courses, and subtype annotation was lacking for some patients. The multiple sclerosis patient repertoires were compared with 10 or so previously published healthy control repertoires from donors aged roughly 6 to 25 years. A subset of samples was prepared in parallel using single-end sample barcoding, then pooled and co-amplified after Illumina adapter ligation.

To demonstrate the VDJtools post-analysis software, TCR beta repertoires were profiled from the peripheral blood of 13 young patients with multiple sclerosis. The multiple sclerosis patients were children and adolescents between roughly 6 and 16 years of age. The study at large found these results: When samples were clustered directly using the F measure, samples prepared in the same batch co-clustered strongly, which prompted a batch-effect correction. Four or five TRBV segments, including TRBV5-6, TRBV5-1 and TRBV20-1, were significantly more frequent in patients than controls. Multiple sclerosis patients had significantly lower normalized Chao1 diversity than controls, a result that suggests substantial peripheral T-cell clonal expansion. The control group was slightly older than the multiple sclerosis patient group.

This TCR was sampled from a girl aged 2 to 17 with multiple sclerosis. Sequencing was performed on blood. The chain joins TRBV15 to TRBJ2-5; no D gene call is confident. The encoded CDR3 is CATSRGPQETQYF. The DNA sequence is given as TGTGCCACCAGCAGAGGACCCCAAGAGACCCAGTACTTC.